This TCR beta chain was observed in a study of brain T cells in children with intractable seizures. Produced via immunoSEQ multiplex PCR; TCRdb's table is partial and in-frame only. The sample lists just under 65,000 clones, around 95% seen once, with approximately 0.37% in the top ten. Germline V gives CDR1 SGHNT, CDR2 YYREEE (reference sequence). Trimming took off 2 bases at V and 5 bases at J, with 7 bases between the two ends. This CDR3 is 13 amino acids long. Only cases whose brain tissue showed the highest T cell transcript signatures were sequenced. This clone was counted once. The sample was peripheral blood, taken at surgery. This clonotype was sampled from a boy younger than two with focal cortical dysplasia and intractable seizures. The chain is built from TRBV5-4 and TRBJ2-2; D gene uncertain. As DNA, the CDR3 is TGTGCCAGCAGCTTATTTACAACCGGGGAGCTGTTTTTT. It translates to CASSLFTTGELFF.